The present T cell receptor beta chain was sequenced within a study of control samples from healthy donors and cancer patients. The method was immunoSEQ multiplex PCR; TCRdb's version includes in-frame clones alone and lacks a portion of them. This table holds about 120,000 clones, about 83% found once. V gave up 6 bases and J gave up 5 bases, with 7 bases separating them. The CDR3 is 11 residues long. The germline V gene encodes CDR1 ENHRY and CDR2 SYGVKD. Input material: blood. The chain joins TRBV10-3 to TRBJ1-1; D remains unclear. The sequence came from a man in his thirties or forties in good health. The CDR3 DNA sequence: TGTGCCATCAGCAGAGGGACTGAAGCTTTCTTT. Its protein is CAISRGTEAFF.